The 26 T cell receptor beta chains below all came from one sample that was sequenced in a study of CD8 T cells in ankylosing spondylitis. TCRdb reanalysed the 5' RACE reads using MiXCR and keeps one entry per CDR3 protein. The data hold under 10,000 distinct CDR3 sequences, with under 5% observed a single time. Sequencing was performed on blood, either unsorted or a sorted T cell fraction (not recorded which). The receptors shown here come from a female donor with ankylosing spondylitis or in good health (not recorded which).

This clonotype was detected ten times or more. The chain uses TRBV9 and TRBJ1-1; the D is unclear. V was shortened by 3 bases and J by 1 base, with 7 bases between the two germline ends. The CDR3 sequence is 13 residues long. From germline, CDR1 is SGDLS and CDR2 YYNGEE. This CDR3 is CASSATRNTEAFF. CDR3 sequence (DNA): TGTGCCAGCAGCGCAACAAGGAACACTGAAGCTTTCTTT.

This clonotype was detected many times. The rearrangement links TRBV9 to TRBJ2-1, with 16 positions matching TRBD2. The CDR3 runs to 18 residues. The germline gives CDR1 SGDLS, CDR2 YYNGEE. V shed 4 bases, J shed 8 bases, and the junction held 12 bases outside the gene matches. The DNA of the CDR3 is TGTGCCAGCAGCCTTTACCCCTCGGGACTAGCGGGGGGGGATGAGCAGTTCTTC. Encoded protein: CASSLYPSGLAGGDEQFF.

This clonotype occurred once. One junction end disagrees with the germline gene, perhaps due to a read error. This chain connects TRBV9 to TRBJ1-1; tentative D call: TRBD1 (5 bases). CDR1 and CDR2 (germline): SGDLS, YYNGEE. The CDR3 totals 16 residues. CDR3 sequence: CASSEALTEGTTEALF. In nucleotides, the CDR3 is TGTGCCAGCAGCGAAGCCCTTACCGAGGGGACCACTGAAGCTCTCTTT.

This clonotype occurred many times. The chain combines TRBV9 with TRBJ1-1; the D gene is possibly TRBD1 (5 bases). The CDR3 totals 15 residues. The germline V gene encodes CDR1 SGDLS and CDR2 YYNGEE. The ends were cut back, 0 bases at V and 5 bases at J, with 14 bases in the middle. CDR3 region: CASSVGGRGRTEAFF. The DNA for the CDR3 is TGTGCCAGCAGCGTAGGAGGTAGGGGAAGGACTGAAGCTTTCTTT.

This clonotype has more than one count but fewer than ten. The chain combines TRBV9 with TRBJ2-6, with D possibly being TRBD1 (6 bases). Germline CDR1 SGDLS, CDR2 YYNGEE. CDR3 size: 16 residues. With 3 bases removed from V and 1 base from J, the gap between germline ends came to 11 bases. CDR3 coding DNA: TGTGCCAGCAGCGCACGAACAGGGTCTGGGGCCAACGTCCTGACTTTC. Residues: CASSARTGSGANVLTF.

This sequence joins TRBV9 and TRBJ2-7; D is uncertain. In germline, CDR1 is SGDLS, CDR2 YYNGEE. This CDR3 spans 14 amino acids. V gave up 0 bases and J gave up 1 base, with 8 bases separating them. The CDR3 DNA sequence: TGTGCCAGCAGCGTAGTAGCCGGGTCCTACGAGCAGTACTTC. Its protein product is CASSVVAGSYEQYF.

This clonotype has a count of ten or more. This sequence joins TRBV9 and TRBJ2-1; D might be TRBD2 (5 bases). V was shortened by 1 base and J by 10 bases, with 15 bases between the two germline ends. The germline V gene encodes CDR1 SGDLS and CDR2 YYNGEE. The CDR3 sequence is 14 residues long. The CDR3 here is CASSVSGKVHEQFF. CDR3 DNA sequence: TGTGCCAGCAGCGTAAGCGGTAAAGTCCACGAGCAGTTCTTC.

This clonotype has at least ten counts. The V call is TRBV9, the J call TRBJ1-1; weak D call: TRBD1 (5 bases). The V gene lost 4 bases and the J gene lost 4 bases, with 14 bases spanning the gap. Germline CDR1 SGDLS, CDR2 YYNGEE. The CDR3 length is 14 residues. For the CDR3, the DNA is TGTGCCAGCAGCCCCGGGGGGTCACTCACTGAAGCTTTCTTT. Its protein is CASSPGGSLTEAFF.

The table lists this clonotype with many counts. The chain employs TRBV9 and TRBJ2-2; D gene ambiguous. V lost 8 bases and J 0 bases, leaving 5 bases between the germline ends. Per germline, CDR1 SGDLS and CDR2 YYNGEE. CDR3 size: 12 residues. The CDR3 DNA sequence: TGTGCCAGTCAGACGAACACCGGGGAGCTGTTTTTT. This gives the protein CASQTNTGELFF.

This clonotype has only a few counts. The chain is built from TRBV9 and TRBJ2-7, with a possible D match to TRBD1 (5 bases). Deletions cut 4 bases from V and 2 bases from J, with 13 bases between. CDR1 SGDLS and CDR2 YYNGEE come from the germline V gene. The CDR3 runs 14 residues. The CDR3 loop reads CASSTLDRPYEQYF. The CDR3 DNA is TGTGCCAGCAGCACCCTTGACAGACCCTACGAGCAGTACTTC.

This clonotype came up many times. The genes are TRBV9 and TRBJ1-1; D is possibly TRBD1 (5 bases). The germline gives CDR1 SGDLS, CDR2 YYNGEE. Trimming cost V 1 base and J 5 bases, with 12 bases left between them. The CDR3 is made up of 14 amino acids. The DNA for the CDR3 is TGTGCCAGCAGCGTATGGGACTCTCGGACTGAAGCTTTCTTT. Translating gives CASSVWDSRTEAFF. The full variable domain, rest sourced from reference TRBV9 and TRBJ1-1, is DSGVTQTPKHLITATGQRVTLRCSPRSGDLSVYWYQQSLDQGLQFLIQYYNGEERAKGNILERFSAQQFPDLHSELNLSSLELGDSALYFCASSVWDSRTEAFFGQGTRLTVV.

This clonotype was seen repeatedly, ten times or more. The chain combines TRBV9 with TRBJ2-7; possible D gene TRBD1, 5 bases. The CDR3 is made up of 15 amino acids. Trimming cost V 3 bases and J 2 bases, with 15 bases left between them. The V gene's germline CDR1 is SGDLS and CDR2 YYNGEE. The CDR3 DNA reads as TGTGCCAGCAGCGCCGCCGCAGGGATTGCCTACGAGCAGTACTTC. Translating it yields CASSAAAGIAYEQYF.

In its sample, this clonotype is medium-sized. This chain joins TRBV9 and TRBJ2-1; no firm D call. Germline assignment: CDR1 SGDLS and CDR2 YYNGEE. There are 17 residues in the CDR3. V lost 4 bases, J lost 0 bases, and 17 bases lay in between. The CDR3 coding sequence is TGTGCCAGCAGCCATCTGAGTGGGCTGACCTCCTACAATGAGCAGTTCTTC. Its translation is CASSHLSGLTSYNEQFF. Complete variable domain (other parts from reference TRBV9 and TRBJ2-1): DSGVTQTPKHLITATGQRVTLRCSPRSGDLSVYWYQQSLDQGLQFLIQYYNGEERAKGNILERFSAQQFPDLHSELNLSSLELGDSALYFCASSHLSGLTSYNEQFFGPGTRLTVL.

This clonotype was counted only a few times. The chain combines TRBV9 with TRBJ2-6; weak D call: TRBD1 (6 bases). V lost 7 bases and J lost 2, with 13 bases in between. The length of the CDR3 is 15 residues. The germline V gene has CDR1 SGDLS and CDR2 YYNGEE. The CDR3 is CASGTSGAGANVLTF. The CDR3 DNA follows: TGTGCCAGCGGAACCTCAGGGGCTGGGGCCAACGTCCTGACTTTC.

This clonotype was seen many times. This chain joins TRBV18 and TRBJ1-5; weak D call: TRBD1 (5 bases). CDR1 KGHSH and CDR2 LQKENI come from the germline V gene. The CDR3 runs to 14 residues. Trimming removed 3 bases from V and 9 bases from J, with 15 bases in between. The CDR3 nucleotides read TGTGCCAGCTCACCTTTAGGGGTTGAGTTGCCCCAGCATTTT. Encoded protein: CASSPLGVELPQHF.

This clonotype was recorded at least ten times. The rearrangement links TRBV9 to TRBJ2-3; 8 bases are shared with TRBD2. In germline, CDR1 is SGDLS, CDR2 YYNGEE. The CDR3 has 17 residues. V lost 0 bases and J lost 4; bases outside the gene matches: 10. The CDR3: CASSVGWRGAVADTQYF. DNA for the CDR3: TGTGCCAGCAGCGTAGGTTGGCGGGGGGCCGTAGCAGATACGCAGTATTTT.

In this sample, this clonotype turned up many times. J is TRBJ2-1 and V is TRBV9, with TRBD2 identical over 7 bases. CDR1 SGDLS and CDR2 YYNGEE come from the germline V gene. The CDR3 extends over 15 amino acids. V lost 0 bases and J lost 8; bases outside the gene matches: 8. CDR3 in amino acids: CASSVGISAGDEQFF. The CDR3 DNA reads as TGTGCCAGCAGCGTAGGCATCAGCGCGGGGGATGAGCAGTTCTTC.

This clonotype was observed at least ten times. The rearrangement links TRBV9 to TRBJ2-7; D may match TRBD1 or TRBD2 (5 bases each). The V gene's germline CDR1 is SGDLS and CDR2 YYNGEE. Trimming pared 2 bases from V and 5 bases from J, leaving 17 bases between. The CDR3 runs 15 residues. Here the CDR3 reads CASSVAGAASNEQYF. Written as DNA, the CDR3 is TGTGCCAGCAGCGTCGCCGGGGCAGCGTCCAACGAGCAGTACTTC.

This clonotype came up many times. CDR3 in amino acids: CASSPRTGVLSRDGYTF. CDR3 in DNA: TGTGCCAGCAGCCCACGGACAGGGGTCCTTAGTCGCGATGGCTACACCTTC. The chain employs TRBV9 and TRBJ1-2; 9 bases fit TRBD1. This CDR3 is 17 amino acids long. The V segment lost 4 bases and the J segment 6 bases; nucleotides outside the gene matches: 16. The V gene's germline CDR1 is SGDLS and CDR2 YYNGEE.

The table lists this clonotype with a few counts. The rearrangement uses TRBV9 and TRBJ2-3; TRBD2 matches 9 bases. The ends lost 0 bases at V and 2 bases at J; junction bases unmatched: 4. The germline V gene has CDR1 SGDLS and CDR2 YYNGEE. This CDR3 comprises 16 residues. In DNA form, the CDR3 reads TGTGCCAGCAGCGTAGCCAGCGGGGGGAACACAGATACGCAGTATTTT. It codes for CASSVASGGNTDTQYF.

This clonotype occurred many times. The chain joins TRBV9 to TRBJ1-1; D remains unclear. Germline V gene sequence: CDR1 SGDLS, CDR2 YYNGEE. This CDR3 comprises 15 residues. V lost 10 bases to trimming and J lost 4 bases, with 23 bases between them. CDR3 coding DNA: TGTGCCTCACGGGGAGGTCCTAAGGGAGGCACTGAAGCTTTCTTT. Translating gives CASRGGPKGGTEAFF.

This chain joins TRBV9 and TRBJ2-7; 9 bases agree with TRBD1. This CDR3 is built from 16 residues. With 1 base clipped from V and 3 bases from J, the junction kept 8 bases outside the gene matches. CDR1 is SGDLS, CDR2 YYNGEE, per germline. CDR3 sequence: CASSVRSGQGVYEQYF. The CDR3 coding sequence is TGTGCCAGCAGCGTAAGGTCGGGACAGGGAGTCTACGAGCAGTACTTC.

This clonotype was seen ten or more times. V gene TRBV9 combines with J gene TRBJ2-7; no definite D call. V was pared by 0 bases and J by 1 base, with 5 bases between. The CDR3 is 13 residues long. Germline CDR1 and CDR2: SGDLS and YYNGEE. CDR3 amino acids: CASSVDSSYEQYF. DNA of the CDR3: TGTGCCAGCAGCGTAGATTCGTCCTACGAGCAGTACTTC.

Sample share makes this clonotype medium-sized. This sequence joins TRBV9 and TRBJ2-1, with D tentatively TRBD1 (5 bases). Between the trimmed V and J ends, which lost 0 bases and 12 bases, there was a span of 10 bases. Per the germline V gene, CDR1 is SGDLS and CDR2 is YYNGEE. The CDR3 has 12 residues. CDR3 region: CASSVGVGPQFF. The CDR3 nucleotides are TGTGCCAGCAGCGTAGGGGTGGGGCCGCAGTTCTTC.

This clonotype was seen more than once but under ten times. The chain is built from TRBV9 and TRBJ2-7; possibly TRBD1 for D (7 bases). V was clipped by 3 bases and J by 0 bases, with 10 bases between them. Germline-derived CDR1 and CDR2 are SGDLS and YYNGEE. This CDR3 contains 14 residues. CDR3 sequence (DNA): TGTGCCAGCAGCGCGGGGGACAGCTCCTACGAGCAGTACTTC. Its translation is CASSAGDSSYEQYF.

In its sample, this clonotype was seen many times. The chain joins TRBV9 to TRBJ2-7; 7 nucleotides agree with TRBD1. This CDR3 is built from 16 residues. Germline trimming cut 4 bases from V and 4 bases from J; bases unmatched to any gene: 14. Germline V lookup: CDR1 SGDLS, CDR2 YYNGEE. DNA of the CDR3: TGTGCCAGCAGCCCCCCGGTTGGTCAGGGGGTGTACGAGCAGTACTTC. Translating it yields CASSPPVGQGVYEQYF.